Below are 16 T cell receptor beta chains sequenced from a single sample in a study of blood T cell repertoires in COVID-19. Assay: immunoSEQ multiplex PCR; the TCRdb copy retains only in-frame clones and omits some. Here the sample spans 150,000 to 160,000 clones, approximately 80% being singletons. Sequenced sample: peripheral blood. The receptors stem from a woman aged 55-75 years with COVID-19, enrolled during active disease.

The CDR3 region is CASSYQGEANSPLHF. CDR3 DNA sequence: TGTGCCAGCAGCTACCAGGGGGAGGCCAATTCACCCCTCCACTTT. This chain uses TRBV6-5 with TRBJ1-6; 7 bases match TRBD1. CDR3 length equals 15 residues. Germline V lookup: CDR1 MNHEY, CDR2 SVGAGI. Trimming cost V 6 bases and J 7 bases; bases outside gene matches: 9.

V and J are TRBV6-6 and TRBJ2-4; 10 nucleotides match TRBD2. CDR3 length: 16 residues. Germline CDR1 is MNHNY and CDR2 is SVGAGI (reference sequence). After removal of 2 bases from V and 8 bases from J, the junction contained 9 bases not matched to a gene. CDR3 in amino acids: CASSYRTGTSEHIQYF. CDR3 in DNA: TGTGCCAGCAGTTACCGGACCGGGACTAGCGAGCACATTCAGTACTTC.

The rearrangement links TRBV5-4 to TRBJ2-3; 8 bases agree with TRBD1. From germline, CDR1 is SGHNT and CDR2 YYREEE (reference sequence). The length of the CDR3 is 16 residues. V gave up 3 bases and J gave up 3 bases; unmatched junction bases: 9. CDR3 region: CASSSPGQDGTDTQYF. The CDR3 DNA follows: TGTGCCAGCAGCTCGCCGGGACAGGATGGGACAGATACGCAGTATTTT. The full variable domain, its missing parts supplied by reference TRBV5-4 and TRBJ2-3, is ETGVTQSPTHLIKTRGQQVTLRCSSQSGHNTVSWYQQALGQGPQFIFQYYREEENGRGNFPPRFSGLQFPNYSSELNVNALELDDSALYLCASSSPGQDGTDTQYFGPGTRLTVL.

V is TRBV21-1 and J is TRBJ1-2; TRBD1, the table's D call, was not compared with the DNA. TRBV21-1 has pseudogene status. The CDR3 covers 16 residues. The CDR3 region has the DNA TGTGCCAGCAGCAAACTCCCGACAGGTCACAACTATGGCTACACCTTC. It translates to CASSKLPTGHNYGYTF.

The CDR3 DNA reads as TGTGCCAGCAGCAGGGACAGGGAGAGCACTGAAGCTTTCTTT. It encodes CASSRDRESTEAFF. The V and J genes are TRBV3-1 (or the pseudogene TRBV3-2) and TRBJ1-1; 9 positions agree with TRBD1. V was pared by 5 bases and J by 4 bases, with 5 bases of the junction left unmatched. Germline V gives CDR1 LGHDT, CDR2 YNNKEL (reference sequence). The CDR3 consists of 14 residues.

As DNA, the CDR3 is TGTGCCAGCAGTTTAGGAGGTAACTATGGCTACACCTTC. It translates to CASSLGGNYGYTF. V gene TRBV27 combines with J gene TRBJ1-2, with D hard to call. V lost 2 bases, J lost 1 base, and 5 bases lay in between. The V gene's germline CDR1 is MNHEY and CDR2 SMNVEV (reference sequence). The CDR3 is 13 amino acids.

The chain uses TRBV6-4 and TRBJ2-5, with a possible D match to TRBD1 (5 bases). Germline CDR1 is MRHNA and CDR2 is SNTAGT. This CDR3 region has 13 residues. Trimming cost V 0 bases and J 7 bases, with 9 bases left between them. The chain's CDR3 is CASSDSLRGTQYF. For the CDR3, the DNA is TGTGCCAGCAGTGACTCGCTTAGGGGGACCCAGTACTTC.

The CDR3 sequence: CASSLETGGAGRYQETQYF. CDR3 DNA sequence: TGCGCCAGCAGCTTGGAGACAGGGGGCGCGGGGAGATACCAAGAGACCCAGTACTTC. J is TRBJ2-5 and V is TRBV5-1; 10 nucleotides agree with TRBD1. Germline CDR1 is SGHRS and CDR2 is YFSETQ. The V and J ends lost 0 bases and 0 bases, in that order; junction bases with no gene match: 11. CDR3 size: 19 residues.

The chain combines TRBV5-6 with TRBJ1-1; D gene uncertain. The CDR3 has 13 residues. Germline CDR1 reads SGHDT; CDR2 reads YYEEEE. V was trimmed by 3 bases and J by 0 bases, leaving 6 bases between them. The DNA for the CDR3 is TGTGCCAGCAGCTCGGTACTGAACACTGAAGCTTTCTTT. It specifies CASSSVLNTEAFF.

This chain links TRBV6-1 with TRBJ1-2, with D possibly TRBD1 on 5 matching bases. CDR3 length: 14 amino acids. V dropped 3 bases and J dropped 5 bases, with 13 bases sitting between them. The germline V gene encodes CDR1 MNHNS and CDR2 SASEGT. CDR3 amino acids: CASSDWGGSYGYTF. As DNA, the CDR3 is TGTGCCAGCAGTGATTGGGGGGGTTCGTATGGCTACACCTTC.

This clone was counted many times. The chain has TRBV19 and TRBJ2-2; TRBD1 matches at 9 bases. Germline V gene data show CDR1 as LNHDA and CDR2 as SQIVND (reference sequence). This CDR3 spans 16 amino acids. With 2 bases clipped from V and 7 bases from J, the junction kept 8 bases outside the gene matches. In nucleotides, the CDR3 is TGTGCCAGTAGTATACGTCCGGGACAGGGTATCGGGGAGCTGTTTTTT. This codes for CASSIRPGQGIGELFF.

The chain links TRBV7-9 to TRBJ1-1, with a tentative D call TRBD1 (5 bases). This CDR3 is 14 amino acids long. Trimming removed 3 bases from V and 2 bases from J, with 10 bases in between. Germline V gene data show CDR1 as SEHNR and CDR2 as FQNEAQ (reference sequence). CDR3 in DNA: TGTGCCAGCAGCTTCGGGACTGATAACACTGAAGCTTTCTTT. Amino acids: CASSFGTDNTEAFF.

The chain couples TRBV30 to TRBJ1-5, with D possibly matching TRBD1 (6 bases). CDR3 length equals 13 residues. Germline CDR1 reads GTSNPN; CDR2 reads SVGIG (reference sequence). Trimming took 5 bases from V and 5 from J, leaving 13 bases between them. Here the CDR3 DNA reads TGTGCCTGGGCTAAGGGGGATCATCAGCCCCAGCATTTT. This codes for CAWAKGDHQPQHF. Together with reference TRBV30 and TRBJ1-5, the CDR3 gives the full variable domain: SQTIHQWPATLVQPVGSPLSLECTVEGTSNPNLYWYRQAAGRGLQLLFYSVGIGQISSEVPQNLSASRPQDRQFILSSKKLLLSDSGFYLCAWAKGDHQPQHFGDGTRLSIL.

The chain carries TRBV5-5 and TRBJ1-3; possibly TRBD1 for D (5 bases). In germline, CDR1 is SGHKS, CDR2 YYEKEE (reference sequence). The V gene lost 5 bases and the J gene lost 0 bases, with 21 bases spanning the gap. This CDR3 region has 18 residues. CDR3 region: CASSSGAIWTTSGNTIYF. DNA of the CDR3: TGTGCCAGCAGTTCTGGGGCCATTTGGACTACCTCTGGAAACACCATATATTTT.

This chain connects TRBV15 to TRBJ1-5; the D gene is possibly TRBD1 (6 bases). V was clipped by 3 bases and J by 5 bases, with 11 bases between them. CDR1 is LNHNV, CDR2 YYDKDF, per germline (reference sequence). The CDR3 is 14 residues long. The CDR3 reads CATSSTGPHQPQHF. DNA for the CDR3: TGTGCCACCAGCAGCACAGGGCCGCATCAGCCCCAGCATTTT.

This rearrangement joins TRBV18 to TRBJ2-1, with TRBD1 matching over 8 bases. In germline, CDR1 is KGHSH, CDR2 LQKENI. The CDR3 consists of 15 residues. The ends lost 3 bases at V and 5 bases at J; junction bases unmatched: 6. The chain's CDR3 is CASSPRDRPNNEQFF. Written as DNA, the CDR3 is TGTGCCAGCTCACCTAGGGACAGGCCTAACAATGAGCAGTTCTTC.